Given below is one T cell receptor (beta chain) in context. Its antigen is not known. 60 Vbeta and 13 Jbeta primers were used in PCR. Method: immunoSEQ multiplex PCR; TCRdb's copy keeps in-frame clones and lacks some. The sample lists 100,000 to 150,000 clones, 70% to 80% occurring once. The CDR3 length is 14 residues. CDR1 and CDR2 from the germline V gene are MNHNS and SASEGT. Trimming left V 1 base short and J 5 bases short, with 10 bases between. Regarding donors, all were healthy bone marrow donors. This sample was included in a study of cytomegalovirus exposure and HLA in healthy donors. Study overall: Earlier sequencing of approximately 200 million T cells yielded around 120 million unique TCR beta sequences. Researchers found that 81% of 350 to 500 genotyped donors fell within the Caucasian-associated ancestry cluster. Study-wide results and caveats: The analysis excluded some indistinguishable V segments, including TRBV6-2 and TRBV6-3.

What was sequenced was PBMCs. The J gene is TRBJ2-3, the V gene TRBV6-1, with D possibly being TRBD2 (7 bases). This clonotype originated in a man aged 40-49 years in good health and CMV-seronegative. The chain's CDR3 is CASSEVGGQDTQYF. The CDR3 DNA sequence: TGTGCCAGCAGTGAAGTCGGGGGGCAAGATACGCAGTATTTT.